This is a list of T cell receptor beta chains from one sample in a study of T cells after yellow fever vaccination. TCRdb re-called the 5' RACE reads with MiXCR, one entry per CDR3 protein. This table has hundreds of thousands of distinct CDR3 sequences, around a sixth appearing once. The sample consisted of PBMCs, taken before the yellow fever booster vaccination. These TCRs come from a young man who received the YFV17D yellow fever vaccine. Both conserved end residues are part of each CDR3. Each record gives: V gene, J gene, CDR3 protein.

>TRBV4-1|TRBJ2-5
CASRPIAAGETQYF
>TRBV4-1|TRBJ2-3
CASSLPSTDTQYF
>TRBV2|TRBJ2-1
CASSQEAAYYNEQFF
>TRBV18|TRBJ1-2
CASSPRDRVFGYTF
>TRBV15|TRBJ2-5
CATSGGAGETQYF
>TRBV5-1|TRBJ2-3
CASKSLPSTDTQYF
>TRBV4-1|TRBJ2-1
CASSQPGKRGAHNEQFF
>TRBV2|TRBJ1-5
CASSDKGKNQPQHF
>TRBV5-1|TRBJ2-5
CASSSGPRGETQYF
>TRBV7-2|TRBJ2-1
CASSFWMGEQFF
>TRBV7-2|TRBJ1-1
CASSLSMGAQPEAFF
>TRBV6-2/TRBV6-3|TRBJ2-1
CASSPRTSGANEQFF
>TRBV5-1|TRBJ2-3
CASSFTGGWEDTQYF
>TRBV20-1|TRBJ2-5
CSATLGQSQYF
>TRBV6-5|TRBJ1-2
CASSNRHGYTF
>TRBV12-3/TRBV12-4|TRBJ2-3
CASSFRLAGGTNTQYF
>TRBV6-5|TRBJ2-5
CASNRKGLKETQYF
>TRBV4-2|TRBJ2-2
CASSQDPGGWTTGELFF
>TRBV7-2|TRBJ2-1
CASTLGTSGGNEQFF
>TRBV14|TRBJ2-5
CASSQETDWAGTQYF
>TRBV5-4|TRBJ2-1
CASMFLGGPRIYNEQFF
>TRBV29-1|TRBJ2-5
CSVTSGEETQYF
>TRBV29-1|TRBJ1-1
CSVEPGRNTEAFF
>TRBV11-2|TRBJ2-2
CASSFGPLNTGELFF
>TRBV6-5|TRBJ2-3
CASSYQTGRDTQYF
>TRBV7-2|TRBJ1-2
CASSLAHQYGYTF
>TRBV15|TRBJ1-2
CATSRDRLDHAYGYTF
>TRBV19|TRBJ2-1
CACKRQGSNEQFF
>TRBV12-3/TRBV12-4|TRBJ2-7
CASTRTSSYEQYF
>TRBV20-1|TRBJ1-2
CSASLGGPVYGYTF
>TRBV5-1|TRBJ1-1
CASSLDRVWTEAFF
>TRBV5-6|TRBJ2-2
CASSEGPNTGELFF
>TRBV20-1|TRBJ1-5
CSASPGAQGNQPQHF
>TRBV6-5|TRBJ2-3
CASSVPGGTDTQYF
>TRBV6-2/TRBV6-3|TRBJ2-7
CASSYPAYEQYF
>TRBV19|TRBJ1-5
CASSIGDADPQHF